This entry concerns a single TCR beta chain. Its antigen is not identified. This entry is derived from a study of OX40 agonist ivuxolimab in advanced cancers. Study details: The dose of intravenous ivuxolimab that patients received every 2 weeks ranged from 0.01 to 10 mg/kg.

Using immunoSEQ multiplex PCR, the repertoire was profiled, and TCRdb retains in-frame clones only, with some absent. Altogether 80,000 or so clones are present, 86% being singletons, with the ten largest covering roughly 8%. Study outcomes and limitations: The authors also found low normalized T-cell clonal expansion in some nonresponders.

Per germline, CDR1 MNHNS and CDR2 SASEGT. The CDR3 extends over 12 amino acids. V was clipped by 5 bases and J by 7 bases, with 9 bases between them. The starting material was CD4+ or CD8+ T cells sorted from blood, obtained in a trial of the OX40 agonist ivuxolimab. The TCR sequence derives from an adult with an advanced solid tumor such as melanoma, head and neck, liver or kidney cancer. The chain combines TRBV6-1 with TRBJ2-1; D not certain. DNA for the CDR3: TGTGCCAGCAGTTGGGCCGGAAATGAGCAGTTCTTC. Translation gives CASSWAGNEQFF.